A selection of T cell receptor beta chains follows, all from one sample in a study of beta chain features in type 1 diabetes. The method was immunoSEQ multiplex PCR; TCRdb's version includes in-frame clones alone and lacks a portion of them. The table has about 230,000 clones, 16% seen once. Material for sequencing was naive CD4+ T cells from blood. These receptors all stem from a man aged 25 to 40 with type 1 diabetes. Each CDR3 is given with its conserved first and last residue. Fields, in order: J gene, V gene, clone size, D gene, CDR3 protein, CDR3 DNA. The D gene is left open where the match is weak. Size tells how often a clone was seen (once, few, many) or the class of an expanded clone, and some rows leave it out.

TRBJ1-2,TRBV18,few,NA,CASSTDRSSVADF,TGTGCCAGCTCCACCGACAGGTCGTCCGTCGCTGACTTC
TRBJ2-2,TRBV29-1,NA,NA,CSGGIPAGELFF,TGCAGCGGGGGGATCCCGGCCGGGGAGCTGTTTTTT
TRBJ1-5,TRBV9,few,TRBD1,CASSVGDSYQPQHF,TGTGCCAGCAGCGTAGGGGACAGCTATCAGCCCCAGCATTTT
TRBJ1-4,TRBV28,NA,NA,CASSFPAVWDEKLFF,TGTGCCAGCAGTTTTCCAGCGGTTTGGGATGAAAAACTGTTTTTT
TRBJ2-7,TRBV14,few,NA,CASSQGRYEQYF,TGTGCCAGCAGCCAAGGCAGGTACGAGCAGTACTTC
TRBJ2-1,TRBV9,few,NA,CASNRASSYNEQFF,TGTGCCAGCAACCGGGCTAGCTCCTACAATGAGCAGTTCTTC
TRBJ2-1,TRBV7-3,few,TRBD2,CASSLRLAGNEQFF,TGTGCCAGCAGCTTACGGCTAGCGGGCAATGAGCAGTTCTTC
TRBJ2-5,TRBV29-1,few,NA,CSANREVGETQYF,TGCAGCGCGAACAGGGAGGTTGGAGAGACCCAGTACTTC
TRBJ2-5,TRBV5-4,NA,TRBD2,CASSSLAGETQYF,TGTGCCAGCAGCTCACTAGCGGGGGAGACCCAGTACTTC
TRBJ1-2,TRBV11-2,few,NA,CASSLAWKVDGYTF,TGTGCCAGCAGCCTAGCATGGAAGGTCGATGGCTACACCTTC
TRBJ2-1,TRBV15,few,NA,CATSRVRQGRNNEQFF,TGTGCCACCAGCAGAGTTCGGCAGGGGAGGAACAATGAGCAGTTCTTC
TRBJ1-2,TRBV20-1,few,NA,CSASSGDGYTF,TGCAGTGCTTCTTCAGGGGACGGCTACACCTTC
TRBJ2-3,TRBV28,once,NA,CASSLFLVDTQYF,TGTGCCAGCAGTTTATTCCTAGTAGATACGCAGTATTTT
TRBJ2-7,TRBV7-9,few,NA,CASSYRLDYEQYF,TGTGCCAGCAGCTACAGGTTGGACTACGAGCAGTACTTC
TRBJ2-3,TRBV6-1,NA,NA,CASSRESTDTQYF,TGTGCCAGCAGTCGAGAAAGCACAGATACGCAGTATTTT
TRBJ1-1,TRBV15,NA,NA,CATSRDGPRNTEAFF,TGTGCCACCAGCAGAGATGGCCCCCGAAACACTGAAGCTTTCTTT
TRBJ2-3,TRBV11-1,NA,NA,CASSLKGDTQYF,TGTGCCAGCAGCTTAAAGGGGGATACGCAGTATTTT
TRBJ2-3,TRBV5-4,NA,NA,CASSFTDTQYF,TGTGCCAGCAGCTTCACAGATACGCAGTATTTT
TRBJ2-5,TRBV29-1,few,NA,CSSRADSFQETQYF,TGCAGCTCCCGAGCGGATAGCTTTCAAGAGACCCAGTACTTC
TRBJ2-3,TRBV7-3,NA,NA,CASSLTEVTQYF,TGTGCCAGCAGCTTAACGGAGGTTACGCAGTATTTT
TRBJ1-5,TRBV6-6,NA,NA,CASSYSSTNQPQHF,TGTGCCAGCAGTTACTCGTCCACGAATCAGCCCCAGCATTTT
TRBJ2-1,TRBV28,few,TRBD1,CASSLGTGNYPYNEQFF,TGTGCCAGCAGTTTAGGGACAGGGAACTACCCCTACAATGAGCAGTTCTTC
TRBJ2-1,TRBV20-1,NA,NA,CSARAEFF,TGCAGTGCTAGAGCGGAGTTCTTC
TRBJ1-1,TRBV30,few,NA,CAWAVGTEAFF,TGTGCCTGGGCCGTGGGGACTGAAGCTTTCTTT
TRBJ2-5,TRBV4-1,NA,TRBD2,CASSQAAGTSGRDQETQYF,TGCGCCAGCAGCCAAGCAGCCGGGACTAGCGGGAGGGACCAAGAGACCCAGTACTTC
TRBJ2-1,TRBV27,NA,NA,CASSKRGDSYNEQFF,TGTGCCAGCAGTAAGAGGGGCGACTCCTACAATGAGCAGTTCTTC
TRBJ2-5,TRBV19,NA,NA,CASRAQETQYF,TGTGCCAGCCGGGCCCAAGAGACCCAGTACTTC
TRBJ2-3,TRBV5-4,NA,TRBD2,CASSLRAGAADTQYF,TGTGCCAGCAGCTTGCGAGCGGGAGCGGCAGATACGCAGTATTTT
TRBJ2-3,TRBV29-1,few,NA,CSAEGGPTDTQYF,TGCAGCGCCGAGGGGGGCCCCACAGATACGCAGTATTTT
TRBJ2-5,TRBV6-5,NA,NA,CASSSQETQYF,TGTGCCAGCAGTTCACAAGAGACCCAGTACTTC
TRBJ2-7,TRBV27,few,TRBD1,CASNRQGTYEQYF,TGTGCCAGCAACCGACAGGGGACCTACGAGCAGTACTTC
TRBJ1-2,TRBV29-1,few,NA,CSANRGLHGYTF,TGCAGCGCTAACCGGGGCTTACATGGCTACACCTTC
TRBJ2-7,TRBV30,NA,TRBD2,CAWKGVAGGYEQYF,TGTGCCTGGAAAGGGGTAGCGGGAGGCTACGAGCAGTACTTC
TRBJ2-3,TRBV6-5,NA,NA,CASSYSDRTDTQYF,TGTGCCAGCAGTTACTCGGACAGAACAGATACGCAGTATTTT
TRBJ2-2,TRBV29-1,few,NA,CSGQPGQNTGELFF,TGCAGCGGACAACCGGGACAGAACACCGGGGAGCTGTTTTTT
TRBJ2-1,TRBV5-1,few,TRBD2,CASSLGLADYNEQFF,TGCGCCAGCAGCCTAGGACTAGCGGATTACAATGAGCAGTTCTTC
TRBJ2-1,TRBV29-1,few,TRBD2,CSVLLAGAYNEQFF,TGCAGCGTCTTACTAGCGGGAGCCTACAATGAGCAGTTCTTC
TRBJ2-7,TRBV18,few,TRBD2,CASSPASGSSYEQYF,TGTGCCAGCTCACCAGCTAGCGGGAGTTCCTACGAGCAGTACTTC
TRBJ2-7,TRBV9,NA,TRBD2,CASSEGTSNAQYF,TGTGCCAGCAGCGAGGGGACTAGCAATGCGCAGTACTTC
TRBJ1-2,TRBV11-2,few,TRBD1,CASSPRQGANWGYTF,TGTGCCAGCAGCCCCCGACAGGGAGCCAATTGGGGCTACACCTTC
TRBJ2-3,TRBV29-1,NA,NA,CSVDTSPLSTDTQYF,TGCAGCGTTGATACGTCCCCATTGAGCACAGATACGCAGTATTTT
TRBJ2-1,TRBV7-2,NA,TRBD2,CASSLAASGSGYNEQFF,TGTGCCAGCAGCTTGGCGGCTAGCGGGAGTGGGTACAATGAGCAGTTCTTC
TRBJ2-2,TRBV5-4,NA,TRBD2,CASSGSGSLDTGELFF,TGTGCCAGCAGCGGCAGCGGGAGTTTGGACACCGGGGAGCTGTTTTTT
TRBJ1-2,TRBV4-3,few,NA,CASSQDLRSGGYTF,TGCGCCAGCAGCCAAGATCTGAGGTCTGGTGGCTACACCTTC
TRBJ2-3,TRBV5-1,NA,NA,CASSDGRSTDTQYF,TGCGCCAGCAGCGACGGGAGAAGCACAGATACGCAGTATTTT